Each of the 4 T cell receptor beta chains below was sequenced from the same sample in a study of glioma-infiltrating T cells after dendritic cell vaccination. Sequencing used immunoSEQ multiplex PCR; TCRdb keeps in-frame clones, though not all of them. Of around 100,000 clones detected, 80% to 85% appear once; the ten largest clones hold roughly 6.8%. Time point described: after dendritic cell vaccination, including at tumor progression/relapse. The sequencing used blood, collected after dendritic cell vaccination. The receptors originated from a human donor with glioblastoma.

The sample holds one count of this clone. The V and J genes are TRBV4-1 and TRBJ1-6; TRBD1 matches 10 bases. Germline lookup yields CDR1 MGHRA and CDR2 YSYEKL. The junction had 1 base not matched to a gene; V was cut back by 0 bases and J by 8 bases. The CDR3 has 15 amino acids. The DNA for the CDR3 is TGCGCCAGCAGCCAAGATGGGACAGGGGATTCACCCCTCCACTTT. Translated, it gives CASSQDGTGDSPLHF.

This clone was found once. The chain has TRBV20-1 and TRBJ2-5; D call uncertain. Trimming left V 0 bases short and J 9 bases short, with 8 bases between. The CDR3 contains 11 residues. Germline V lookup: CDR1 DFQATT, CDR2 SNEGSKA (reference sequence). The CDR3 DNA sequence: TGCAGTGCTAGAGATTACCCGGCCCAGTACTTC. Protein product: CSARDYPAQYF.

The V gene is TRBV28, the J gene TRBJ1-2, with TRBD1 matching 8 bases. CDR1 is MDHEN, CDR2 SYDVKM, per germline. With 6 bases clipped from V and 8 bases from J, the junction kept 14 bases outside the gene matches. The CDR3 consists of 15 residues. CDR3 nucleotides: TGTGCCAGCAGGAAACCGACAGGGGCGGCTGGAGGCTACACCTTC. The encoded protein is CASRKPTGAAGGYTF.

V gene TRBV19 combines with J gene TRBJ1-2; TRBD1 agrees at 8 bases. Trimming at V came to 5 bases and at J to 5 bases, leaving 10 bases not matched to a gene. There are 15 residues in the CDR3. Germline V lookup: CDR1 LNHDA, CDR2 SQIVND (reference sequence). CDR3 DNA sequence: TGTGCCAGTAGTTTTTCGTCAGGGGGCGCGTATGGCTACACCTTC. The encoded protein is CASSFSSGGAYGYTF.